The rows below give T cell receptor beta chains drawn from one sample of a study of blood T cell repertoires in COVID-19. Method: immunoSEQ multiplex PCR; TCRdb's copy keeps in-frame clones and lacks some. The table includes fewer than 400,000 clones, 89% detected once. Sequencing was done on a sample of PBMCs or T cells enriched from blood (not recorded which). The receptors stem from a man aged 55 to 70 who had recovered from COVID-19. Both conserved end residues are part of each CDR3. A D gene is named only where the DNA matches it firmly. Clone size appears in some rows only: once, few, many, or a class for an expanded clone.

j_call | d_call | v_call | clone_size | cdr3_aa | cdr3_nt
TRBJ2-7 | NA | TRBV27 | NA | CAGFGYEQYF | TGTGCCGGATTCGGGTACGAGCAGTACTTC
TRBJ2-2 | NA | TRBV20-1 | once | CSASRADKNTGELFF | TGCAGTGCTAGTCGAGCGGATAAGAACACCGGGGAGCTGTTTTTT
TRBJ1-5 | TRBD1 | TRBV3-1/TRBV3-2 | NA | CASSRSDRAPQHF | TGTGCCAGCAGCCGGTCAGACAGGGCGCCCCAGCATTTT
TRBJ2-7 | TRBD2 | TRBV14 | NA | CASSQDRSSGHEQYF | TGTGCCAGCAGCCAAGACCGTTCTAGCGGACACGAGCAGTACTTC
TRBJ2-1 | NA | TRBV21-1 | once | CASSKGSIRAREYNEQFF | TGTGCCAGCAGCAAAGGTAGTATTCGGGCTAGGGAGTACAATGAGCAGTTCTTC
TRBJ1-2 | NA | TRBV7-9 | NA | CASSSITSIFEDGYTF | TGTGCCAGCAGCTCCATCACGTCCATTTTTGAGGATGGCTACACCTTC
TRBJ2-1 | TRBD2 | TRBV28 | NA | CASRRSGRAYNEQFF | TGTGCCAGCAGGAGAAGCGGGAGGGCCTACAATGAGCAGTTCTTC
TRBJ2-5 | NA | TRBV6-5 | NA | CASSYRRGQQETQYF | TGTGCCAGCAGTTATCGCAGGGGCCAACAAGAGACCCAGTACTTC
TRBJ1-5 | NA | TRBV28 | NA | CASWRRNQPQHF | TGTGCCAGCTGGAGGAGAAATCAGCCCCAGCATTTT
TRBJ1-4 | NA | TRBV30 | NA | CAWSPKGSYEKLFF | TGTGCCTGGAGTCCCAAGGGGTCCTATGAAAAACTGTTTTTT
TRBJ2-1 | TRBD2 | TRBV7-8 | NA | CASSLRTSSYNEQFF | TGTGCCAGCAGCTTACGGACTAGCTCCTACAATGAGCAGTTCTTC
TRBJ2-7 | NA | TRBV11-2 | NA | CASSLDFLSYEQYF | TGTGCCAGCAGCTTAGATTTCCTCTCCTACGAGCAGTACTTC
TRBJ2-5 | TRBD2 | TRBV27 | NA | CASSLSPGSGGGETQYF | TGTGCCAGCAGTTTATCCCCAGGTAGCGGGGGCGGAGAGACCCAGTACTTC
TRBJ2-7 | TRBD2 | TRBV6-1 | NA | CASSDQGLAAIEQYF | TGTGCCAGCAGTGATCAGGGACTAGCAGCTATCGAGCAGTACTTC
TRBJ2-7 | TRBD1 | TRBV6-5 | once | CASRQTGSSYEQYF | TGTGCCAGCAGACAGACAGGGAGCTCCTACGAGCAGTACTTC
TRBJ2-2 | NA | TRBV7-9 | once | CASSAAATGELFF | TGTGCCAGCAGCGCCGCGGCCACCGGGGAGCTGTTTTTT
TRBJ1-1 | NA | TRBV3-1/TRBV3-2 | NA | CASSQDYLNTEAFF | TGTGCCAGCAGCCAAGATTATCTGAACACTGAAGCTTTCTTT
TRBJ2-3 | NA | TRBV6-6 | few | CASSYSNRGDTQYF | TGTGCCAGCAGTTACTCGAACCGGGGAGATACGCAGTATTTT
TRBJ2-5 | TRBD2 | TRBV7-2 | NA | CASSLALVAGSRGETQYF | TGTGCCAGCAGCTTAGCGCTTGTAGCGGGATCCCGAGGAGAGACCCAGTACTTC
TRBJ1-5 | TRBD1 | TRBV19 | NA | CASSTWTGQSNQPQHF | TGTGCCAGTAGTACGTGGACAGGGCAAAGTAATCAGCCCCAGCATTTT
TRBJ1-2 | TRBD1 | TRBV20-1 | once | CSASRDRANYGYTF | TGCAGTGCTAGTCGGGACAGGGCTAACTATGGCTACACCTTC
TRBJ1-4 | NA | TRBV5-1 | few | CASSLDGLREKLFF | TGCGCCAGCAGCTTGGACGGTCTTCGGGAAAAACTGTTTTTT
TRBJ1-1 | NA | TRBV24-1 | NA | CATSDSRTGGTEAFF | TGTGCCACCAGTGATTCCCGGACTGGTGGCACTGAAGCTTTCTTT
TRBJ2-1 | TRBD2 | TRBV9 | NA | CASSGVGGNNEQFF | TGTGCCAGCAGCGGGGTGGGAGGGAACAATGAGCAGTTCTTC
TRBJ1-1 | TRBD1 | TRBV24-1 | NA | CATSPGTGLSEAFF | TGTGCCACCAGTCCTGGGACAGGGCTTTCTGAAGCTTTCTTT
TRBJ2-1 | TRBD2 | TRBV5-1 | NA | CASSLTSGRRDEQFF | TGCGCCAGCAGCCTGACTAGCGGGAGAAGAGATGAGCAGTTCTTC
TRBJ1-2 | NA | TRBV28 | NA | CASSSADRNYGYTF | TGTGCCAGCAGTTCCGCCGACAGAAACTATGGCTACACCTTC
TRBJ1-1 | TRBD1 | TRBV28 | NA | CASSYPGGGNTEAFF | TGTGCCAGCAGTTACCCAGGGGGCGGGAACACTGAAGCTTTCTTT
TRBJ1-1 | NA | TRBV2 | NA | CASSAGVPGTEAFF | TGTGCCAGCAGTGCTGGGGTTCCGGGGACTGAAGCTTTCTTT
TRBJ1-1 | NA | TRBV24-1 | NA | CATSDPGNTEAFF | TGTGCCACCAGTGATCCAGGGAACACTGAAGCTTTCTTT
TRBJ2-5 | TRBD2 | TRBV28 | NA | CASSYLSGAFQETQYF | TGTGCCAGCAGTTATCTAAGCGGGGCCTTCCAAGAGACCCAGTACTTC
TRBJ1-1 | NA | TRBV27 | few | CASSGGDLSTEAFF | TGTGCCAGCAGTGGCGGAGACCTGAGCACTGAAGCTTTCTTT
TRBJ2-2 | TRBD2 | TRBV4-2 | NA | CASSLLAGGPGELFF | TGTGCCAGCAGCCTGCTAGCGGGAGGGCCCGGGGAGCTGTTTTTT
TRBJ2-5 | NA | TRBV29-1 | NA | CSVGGQIQETQYF | TGCAGCGTTGGGGGGCAGATACAAGAGACCCAGTACTTC
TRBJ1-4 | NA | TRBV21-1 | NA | CASSKGPGHHEKLFF | TGTGCCAGCAGCAAGGGCCCCGGCCATCATGAAAAACTGTTTTTT
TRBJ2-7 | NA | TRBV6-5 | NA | CASSSTSRIAGEQYF | TGTGCCAGCAGCTCCACGAGCCGGATAGCCGGCGAGCAGTACTTC
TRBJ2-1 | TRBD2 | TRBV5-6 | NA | CASSLSGLAENNEQFF | TGTGCCAGCAGCTTATCGGGACTAGCGGAAAACAATGAGCAGTTCTTC
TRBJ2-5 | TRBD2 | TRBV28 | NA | CASTPSTVGTGGPQETQYF | TGTGCCAGCACCCCTTCTACGGTGGGTACGGGAGGGCCCCAAGAGACCCAGTACTTC
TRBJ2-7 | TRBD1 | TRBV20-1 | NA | CSAGEGQRYF | TGCAGTGCTGGAGAGGGACAGCGGTACTTC
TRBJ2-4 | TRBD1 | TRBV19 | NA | CASSIPTSRQGYLLAKNIQYF | TGTGCCAGTAGTATCCCAACGAGCCGACAGGGATATCTCCTAGCCAAAAACATTCAGTACTTC
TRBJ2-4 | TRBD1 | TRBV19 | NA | CASSPTGVKNIQYF | TGTGCCAGTAGCCCTACAGGGGTCAAAAACATTCAGTACTTC
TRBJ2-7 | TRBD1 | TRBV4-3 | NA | CASSQGGQGDYEQYF | TGCGCCAGCAGCCAAGGGGGACAGGGGGACTACGAGCAGTACTTC
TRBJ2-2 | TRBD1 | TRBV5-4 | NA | CASSLAQRTGPTGELFF | TGTGCCAGCAGCTTGGCCCAAAGGACAGGGCCCACCGGGGAGCTGTTTTTT
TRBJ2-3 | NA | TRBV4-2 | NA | CASSQEGPLLRTQYF | TGTGCCAGCAGCCAAGAGGGGCCCCTTCTACGGACGCAGTATTTT
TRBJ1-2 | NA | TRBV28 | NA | CASRMTGVYGYTF | TGTGCCAGCAGGATGACGGGAGTCTATGGCTACACCTTC
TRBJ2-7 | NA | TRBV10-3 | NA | CAISELTGSEQYF | TGTGCCATCAGTGAATTAACAGGGAGCGAGCAGTACTTC
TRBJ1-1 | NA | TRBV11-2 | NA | CASSLVRQNTEAFF | TGTGCCAGCAGCTTAGTCAGACAGAACACTGAAGCTTTCTTT
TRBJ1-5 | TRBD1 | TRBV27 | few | CASSYRGGSNQPQHF | TGTGCCAGCAGTTACAGGGGTGGCAGCAATCAGCCCCAGCATTTT
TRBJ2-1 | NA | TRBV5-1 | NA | CASSLRQELSYNEQFF | TGCGCCAGCAGCTTAAGACAGGAACTCTCCTACAATGAGCAGTTCTTC
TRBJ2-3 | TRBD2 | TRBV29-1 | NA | CSVFSGIPTQYF | TGCAGCGTGTTCAGCGGGATCCCTACGCAGTATTTT
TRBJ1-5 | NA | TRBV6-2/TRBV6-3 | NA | CASSYGTANQPQHF | TGTGCCAGCAGTTACGGTACAGCTAATCAGCCCCAGCATTTT
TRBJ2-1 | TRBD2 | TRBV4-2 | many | CASSQEASGTYNEQFF | TGTGCCAGCAGCCAAGAGGCCAGCGGGACGTACAATGAGCAGTTCTTC
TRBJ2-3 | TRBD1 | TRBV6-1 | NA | CASSEAQGHTDTQYF | TGTGCCAGCAGTGAAGCACAGGGGCACACAGATACGCAGTATTTT
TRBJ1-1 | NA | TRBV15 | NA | CATSHPGVQHEAFF | TGTGCCACCAGCCACCCTGGAGTGCAGCACGAAGCTTTCTTT